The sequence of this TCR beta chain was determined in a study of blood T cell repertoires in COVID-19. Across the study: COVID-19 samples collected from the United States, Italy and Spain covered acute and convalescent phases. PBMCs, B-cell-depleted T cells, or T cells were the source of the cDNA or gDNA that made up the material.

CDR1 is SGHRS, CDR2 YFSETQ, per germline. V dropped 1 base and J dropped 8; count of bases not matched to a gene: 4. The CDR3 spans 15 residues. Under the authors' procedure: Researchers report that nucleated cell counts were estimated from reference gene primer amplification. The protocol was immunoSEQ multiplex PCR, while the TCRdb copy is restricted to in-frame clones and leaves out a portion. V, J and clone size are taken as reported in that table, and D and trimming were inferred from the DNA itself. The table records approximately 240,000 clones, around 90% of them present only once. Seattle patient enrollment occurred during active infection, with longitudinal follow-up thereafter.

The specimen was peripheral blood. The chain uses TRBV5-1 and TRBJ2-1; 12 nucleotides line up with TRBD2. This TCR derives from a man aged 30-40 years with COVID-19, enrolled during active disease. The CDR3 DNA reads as TGCGCCAGCAGCTTGCTAGCGGGGGGGCTCGATGAGCAGTTCTTC. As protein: CASSLLAGGLDEQFF.